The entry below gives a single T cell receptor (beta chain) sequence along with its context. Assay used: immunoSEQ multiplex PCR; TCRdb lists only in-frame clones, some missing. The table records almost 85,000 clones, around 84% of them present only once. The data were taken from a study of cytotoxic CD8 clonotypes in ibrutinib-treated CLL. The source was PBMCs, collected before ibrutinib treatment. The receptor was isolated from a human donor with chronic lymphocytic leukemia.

CDR3 coding DNA: TGTGCCAGCAGTGGACAGGGTGCCGCGCACACCATATATTTT. Protein product: CASSGQGAAHTIYF. The chain combines TRBV2 with TRBJ1-3, with TRBD1 matching 7 bases. The ends lost 4 bases at V and 8 bases at J; junction bases unmatched: 8. This CDR3 has 14 residues. Germline V gives CDR1 SNHLY, CDR2 FYNNEI.